A single T cell receptor (beta chain) is shown here with its context. Antigen unknown. These data come from a study of cytomegalovirus exposure and HLA in healthy donors. Findings and limits, study-wide: Across donors, most TCRs were seen rarely, yet some public ones were widespread. According to the study, about 180 TCR beta chains were cytomegalovirus-associated. Cytomegalovirus status was reportedly diagnosed by the classifier with high sensitivity and specificity.

Method: immunoSEQ multiplex PCR; TCRdb's copy keeps in-frame clones and lacks some. The table includes 200,000 to 250,000 clones, over 80% detected once. The donors were in the roughly 110-subject validation cohort, distinct from the approximately 700-subject first cohort. Germline V CDR1 and CDR2: SGDLS, YYNGEE. The V end was cut by 0 bases, the J end by 6 bases, with 10 bases between. This CDR3 comprises 14 residues. This sequence was found in a woman in her twenties or thirties in good health and CMV-seropositive. The chain combines TRBV9 with TRBJ2-1; D gene uncertain. Sequencing used PBMCs. The CDR3 loop reads CASSVGSTGNEQFF. CDR3 nucleotide sequence: TGTGCCAGCAGCGTAGGGAGCACTGGCAATGAGCAGTTCTTC.